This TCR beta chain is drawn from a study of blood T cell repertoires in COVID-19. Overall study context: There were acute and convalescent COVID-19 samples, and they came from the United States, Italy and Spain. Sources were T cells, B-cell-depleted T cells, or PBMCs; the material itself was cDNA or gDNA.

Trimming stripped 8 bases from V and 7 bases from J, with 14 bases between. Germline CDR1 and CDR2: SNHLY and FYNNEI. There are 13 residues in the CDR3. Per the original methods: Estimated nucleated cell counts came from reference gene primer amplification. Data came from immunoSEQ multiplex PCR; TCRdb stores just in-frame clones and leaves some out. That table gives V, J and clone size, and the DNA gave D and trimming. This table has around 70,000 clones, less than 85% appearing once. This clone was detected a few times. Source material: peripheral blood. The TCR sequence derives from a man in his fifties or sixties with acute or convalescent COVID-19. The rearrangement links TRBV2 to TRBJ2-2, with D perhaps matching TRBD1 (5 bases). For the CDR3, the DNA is TGTGCCAGCGGGCAGGAAAGGGGCGGGGAGCTGTTTTTT. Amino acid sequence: CASGQERGGELFF. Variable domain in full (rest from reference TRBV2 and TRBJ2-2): EPEVTQTPSHQVTQMGQEVILRCVPISNHLYFYWYRQILGQKVEFLVSFYNNEISEKSEIFDDQFSVERPDGSNFTLKIRSTKLEDSAMYFCASGQERGGELFFGEGSRLTVL.